One and the same sample provided the 2 T cell receptor beta chains below, sequenced in a study of blood T cells in healthy people across ages. Alongside a J-beta primer mix, a sample-barcoded 5' primer served in a second PCR lasting 7 to 11 cycles. MiXCR, applied by TCRdb to the 5' RACE reads, yields one record per CDR3 protein. In the table there are around 650,000 distinct CDR3 sequences, 32% of which are singletons. Sequencing was done on a sample of blood. The source is a woman of 80 years or more in good health.

CDR3 DNA: TGCGCCAGCAGCTCAGACTATACTTTTTCTGAAGCTTTCTTT. Its protein is CASSSDYTFSEAFF. The chain links TRBV5-1 to TRBJ1-1; D call uncertain. V dropped 3 bases and J dropped 6 bases, with 15 bases sitting between them. The CDR3 sequence is 14 residues long. Germline assignment: CDR1 SGHRS and CDR2 YFSETQ.

This clonotype was detected many times. V gene TRBV7-3 combines with J gene TRBJ2-1; 8 bases are a match to TRBD1. Germline lookup yields CDR1 SGHTA and CDR2 FQGTGA. The ends lost 2 bases at V and 7 bases at J; junction bases unmatched: 7. The CDR3 runs to 15 residues. The CDR3 nucleotides read TGTGCCAGCAGCTTACAGACAGGGGCGGCGAATGAGCAGTTCTTC. Translated: CASSLQTGAANEQFF.